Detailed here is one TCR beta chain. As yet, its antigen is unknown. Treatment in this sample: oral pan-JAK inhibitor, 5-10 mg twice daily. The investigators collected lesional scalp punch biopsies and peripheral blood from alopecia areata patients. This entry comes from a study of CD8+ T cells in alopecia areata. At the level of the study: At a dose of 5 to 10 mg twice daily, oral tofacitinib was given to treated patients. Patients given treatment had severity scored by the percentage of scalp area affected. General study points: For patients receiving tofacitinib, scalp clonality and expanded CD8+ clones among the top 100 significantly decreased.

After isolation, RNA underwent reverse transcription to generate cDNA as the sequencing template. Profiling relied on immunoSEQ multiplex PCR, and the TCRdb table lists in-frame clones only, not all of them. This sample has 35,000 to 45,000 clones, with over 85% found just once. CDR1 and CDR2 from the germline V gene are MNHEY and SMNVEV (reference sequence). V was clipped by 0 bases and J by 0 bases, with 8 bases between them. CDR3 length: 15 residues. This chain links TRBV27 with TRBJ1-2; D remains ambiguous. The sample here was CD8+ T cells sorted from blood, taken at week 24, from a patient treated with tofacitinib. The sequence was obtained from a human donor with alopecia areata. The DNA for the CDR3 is TGTGCCAGCAGTTTATCGAGGATCTCTAACTATGGCTACACCTTC. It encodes CASSLSRISNYGYTF.